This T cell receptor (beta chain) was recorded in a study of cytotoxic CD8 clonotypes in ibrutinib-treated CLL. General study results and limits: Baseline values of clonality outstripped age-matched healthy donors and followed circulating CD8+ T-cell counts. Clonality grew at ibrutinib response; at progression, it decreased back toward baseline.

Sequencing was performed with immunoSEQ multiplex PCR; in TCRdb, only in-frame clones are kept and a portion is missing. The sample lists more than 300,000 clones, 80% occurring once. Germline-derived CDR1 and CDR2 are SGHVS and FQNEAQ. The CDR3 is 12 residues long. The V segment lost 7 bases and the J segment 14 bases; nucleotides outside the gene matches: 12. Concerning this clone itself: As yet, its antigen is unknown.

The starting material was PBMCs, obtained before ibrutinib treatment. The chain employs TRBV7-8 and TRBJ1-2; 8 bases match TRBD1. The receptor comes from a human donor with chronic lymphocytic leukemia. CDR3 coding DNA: TGTGCCAGCAACCAAGGACAGGGTCCGGGAACCTTC. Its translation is CASNQGQGPGTF.